These T cell receptor beta chains were read from a single sample in a study of cytomegalovirus exposure and HLA in healthy donors. Sequencing used immunoSEQ multiplex PCR; TCRdb keeps in-frame clones, though not all of them. The data hold 100,000 to 150,000 clones, with roughly 8.8% observed a single time. The sequenced material came from PBMCs. All receptors come from a woman in her thirties or forties in good health and CMV-seropositive. Both conserved end residues are part of each CDR3.

v_gene | CDR3aa
TRBV19 | CASRYRGNTEAFF
TRBV11-3 | CASSQGPDQPQHF
TRBV5-1 | CASSPMGASSYNSPLHF
TRBV7-9 | CASSSSTDGLSGNTIYF
TRBV14 | CASSQALTPFWADLHEQFF
TRBV6-5 | CASRKKGTGNQPQHF
TRBV5-1 | CASSLAGTGSYEQYF
TRBV9 | CASSVDGTANTGELFF
TRBV7-2 | CASSTGGGSPYEQYF
TRBV19 | CASRNRDNQPQHF
TRBV25-1 | CASSGGTGVYEQYF
TRBV7-2 | CASSLSRQAAYEQYF
TRBV18 | CASSPIGTGPLGEQFF
TRBV7-3 | CASSQGGVNTEAFF
TRBV19 | CASSLDRLETQYF
TRBV9 | CASSVGSGGTQETQYF
TRBV2 | CASGQGLMNTEAFF
TRBV10-3 | CAISESPPGLDTEAFF
TRBV5-4 | CASSLDTGRNYGYTF
TRBV12-5 | CASGRDTGELFF
TRBV5-1 | CASSLDLNQETQYF
TRBV6-5 | CASSGTNYGYTF
TRBV15 | CATSRDLGSSYEQYF
TRBV29-1 | CSVGLVETQYF
TRBV7-2 | CASNPGGSGYNSPLHF
TRBV18 | CASSPGTVETQYF
TRBV6-5 | CASSYSGSDGYTF
TRBV15 | CATSRENRAGQPQHF
TRBV19 | CASSIGGTGYEQYF
TRBV11-2 | CASSLQGVGSYEQYF
TRBV5-1 | CASSPRSGGSQETQYF
TRBV7-6 | CASSLVGGVDEKLFF
TRBV5-5 | CASSARQNSYEQYF
TRBV4-1 | CASSQDFPGKQETQYF
TRBV2 | CASSGPTQETQYF
TRBV10-3 | CAISGTPGQTNEKLFF
TRBV5-1 | CASSFGQGDGYTF
TRBV4-1 | CASSHAGTGDFYGYTF
TRBV5-1 | CASSLAQGESTIYF
TRBV5-5 | CASSSLVEFSYEQYF
TRBV7-2 | CASSFDTLRQGTYGYTF
TRBV6-5 | CASSYSAGTYEQYF
TRBV20-1 | CSARGGTEQFF
TRBV7-2 | CASSPAGGPYEQYF
TRBV5-6 | CASSSGTRIDNEQFF
TRBV7-9 | CASSLYGFGLLSGNTIYF
TRBV6-6 | CATADSSPYSPLHF
TRBV11-2 | CASSFPSGLAAQETQYF
TRBV19 | CASSIYVGGGNQPQHF
TRBV9 | CASSVDATGELFF
TRBV29-1 | CSVDNPAGVGSEQFF
TRBV5-6 | CASSFEVTNQETQYF
TRBV6-1 | CASSEEMSGYTF
TRBV7-2 | CASSLGRGGVLETQYF